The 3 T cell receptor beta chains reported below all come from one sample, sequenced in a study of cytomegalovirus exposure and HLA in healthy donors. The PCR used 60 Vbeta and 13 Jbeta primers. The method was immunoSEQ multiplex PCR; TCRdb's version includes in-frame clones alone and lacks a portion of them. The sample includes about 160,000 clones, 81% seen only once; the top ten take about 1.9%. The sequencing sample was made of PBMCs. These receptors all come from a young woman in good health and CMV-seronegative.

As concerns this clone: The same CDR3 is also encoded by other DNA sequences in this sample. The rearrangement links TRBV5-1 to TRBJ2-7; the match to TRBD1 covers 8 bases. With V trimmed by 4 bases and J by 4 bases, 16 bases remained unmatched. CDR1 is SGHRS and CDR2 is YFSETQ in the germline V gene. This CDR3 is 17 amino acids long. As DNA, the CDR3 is TGCGCCAGCAGCCTCTTGGGTACGGGACAGGTAATGTACGAGCAGTACTTC. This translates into CASSLLGTGQVMYEQYF. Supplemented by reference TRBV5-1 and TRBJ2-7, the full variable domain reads KAGVTQTPRYLIKTRGQQVTLSCSPISGHRSVSWYQQTPGQGLQFLFEYFSETQRNKGNFPGRFSGRQFSNSRSEMNVSTLELGDSALYLCASSLLGTGQVMYEQYFGPGTRLTVT.

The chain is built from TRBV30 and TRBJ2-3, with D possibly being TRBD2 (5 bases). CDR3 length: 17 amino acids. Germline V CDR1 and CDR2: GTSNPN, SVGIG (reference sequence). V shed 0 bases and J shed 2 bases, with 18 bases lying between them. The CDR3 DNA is TGTGCCTGGAGTGTAAAGAAGGACTCCATACACACAGATACGCAGTATTTT. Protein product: CAWSVKKDSIHTDTQYF. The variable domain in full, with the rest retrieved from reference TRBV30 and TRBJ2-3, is SQTIHQWPATLVQPVGSPLSLECTVEGTSNPNLYWYRQAAGRGLQLLFYSVGIGQISSEVPQNLSASRPQDRQFILSSKKLLLSDSGFYLCAWSVKKDSIHTDTQYFGPGTRLTVL.

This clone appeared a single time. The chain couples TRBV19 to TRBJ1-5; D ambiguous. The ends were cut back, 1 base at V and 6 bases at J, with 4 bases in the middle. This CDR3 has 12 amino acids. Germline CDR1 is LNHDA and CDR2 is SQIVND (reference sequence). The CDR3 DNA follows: TGTGCCAGTAGTATAGGGCCTCAGCCCCAGCATTTT. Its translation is CASSIGPQPQHF.